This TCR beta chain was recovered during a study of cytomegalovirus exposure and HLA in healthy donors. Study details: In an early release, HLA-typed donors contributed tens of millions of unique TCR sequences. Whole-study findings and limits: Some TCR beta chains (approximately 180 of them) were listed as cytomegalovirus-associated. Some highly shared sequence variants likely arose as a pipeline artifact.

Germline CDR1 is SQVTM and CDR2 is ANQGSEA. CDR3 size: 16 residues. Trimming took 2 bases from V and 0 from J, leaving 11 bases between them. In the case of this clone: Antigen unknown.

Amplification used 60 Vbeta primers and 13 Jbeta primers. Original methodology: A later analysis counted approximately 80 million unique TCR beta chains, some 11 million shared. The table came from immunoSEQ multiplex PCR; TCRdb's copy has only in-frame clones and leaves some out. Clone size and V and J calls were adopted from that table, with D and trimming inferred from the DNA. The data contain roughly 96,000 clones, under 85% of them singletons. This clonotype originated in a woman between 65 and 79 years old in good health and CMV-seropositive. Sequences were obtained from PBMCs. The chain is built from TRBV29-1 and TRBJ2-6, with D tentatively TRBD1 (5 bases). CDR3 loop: CSVERAGRSGANVLTF. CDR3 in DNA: TGCAGCGTTGAAAGGGCAGGGCGCTCTGGGGCCAACGTCCTGACTTTC.